This T cell receptor (beta chain) comes out of a study of blood T cell repertoires in COVID-19 (dated by TCRdb to 2020 to 2021). About the study as a whole: The collaborator samples originated in the United States, Italy and Spain and spanned the acute and convalescent phases of COVID-19. The prospective study material was composed of cDNA or gDNA derived from T cells, B-cell-depleted T cells, or PBMCs. Subjects who had been exposed to COVID-19, were actively infected with it, or had recovered from it provided the deeply sampled blood TCRbeta repertoires that made up the dataset. The repertoires were released in a freely available public database meant as a resource for research on the immune response to SARS-CoV-2. The samples were drawn from two sources: the first 160 participants of the ongoing ImmuneRACE study, and approximately 1,300 subjects contributed by 6 global collaborators. The sample metadata nearly always contained a de-identified subject ID, COVID-19 status, age in years and sex. Where available, HLA class I and class II types were obtained from metadata supplied by the sample provider rather than from assay-based typing. The paper as a whole reports these results and caveats: The amount of clinical and demographic metadata varied by source and participant and was provided uncurated.

TCRbeta CDR3 regions were amplified from genomic DNA by means of the immunoSEQ Assay, a bias-controlled multiplex PCR. As for the original processing: Within the assay, amplification of reference gene primers was used to estimate how many nucleated cells each sample contained. Sequence reads were collapsed and filtered to measure the absolute abundance of every unique TCRbeta CDR3 rearrangement. For each sample, productive Simpson clonality was calculated as the square root of Simpson's diversity index over productive rearrangements. The table was pulled from immuneACCESS by TCRdb, which kept in-frame rearrangements only. Such tables lose some clones; where checked, under half of the loss comes from unresolved V genes, and the rest has no known cause. D and trimming come from the DNA, and the V and J calls and clone size come from that table. This sample lists some 250,000 clones; around 90% were detected once. Approximately 7.6% of the sample comes from the top ten.

A second Seattle source provided samples from volunteer blood donors who had recovered from COVID-19. Each collaborating institution followed its own protocols to collect whole blood in K2EDTA tubes. For TCRbeta analysis, collaborators shipped samples as frozen whole blood, isolated PBMCs, or DNA extracted from either of those sample types. The CDR3 spans 16 residues, from the cysteine through the phenylalanine. The entry retains the CDR3 DNA only, 48 bases that are in frame from base 1. The germline V gene specifies SGHRS as CDR1 and YFSETQ as CDR2. V loses 2 bases, J loses 5 bases, and the germline ends lie 14 bases apart. This clone was detected only a few times. Its antigen remains undetermined. No per-base quality is available; no much larger clone lies one base away.

The TCR originated in a man in his 60s who had recovered from COVID-19. The chain joins TRBV5-1 to TRBJ1-6; a weak D assignment points to TRBD1 (6 bases agree). Input material: peripheral blood. The sequenced DNA is TGCGCCAGCAGCTTCTCCGGACAGCCTAATAATTCACCCCTCCACTTT. Translated, this gives CASSFSGQPNNSPLHF.